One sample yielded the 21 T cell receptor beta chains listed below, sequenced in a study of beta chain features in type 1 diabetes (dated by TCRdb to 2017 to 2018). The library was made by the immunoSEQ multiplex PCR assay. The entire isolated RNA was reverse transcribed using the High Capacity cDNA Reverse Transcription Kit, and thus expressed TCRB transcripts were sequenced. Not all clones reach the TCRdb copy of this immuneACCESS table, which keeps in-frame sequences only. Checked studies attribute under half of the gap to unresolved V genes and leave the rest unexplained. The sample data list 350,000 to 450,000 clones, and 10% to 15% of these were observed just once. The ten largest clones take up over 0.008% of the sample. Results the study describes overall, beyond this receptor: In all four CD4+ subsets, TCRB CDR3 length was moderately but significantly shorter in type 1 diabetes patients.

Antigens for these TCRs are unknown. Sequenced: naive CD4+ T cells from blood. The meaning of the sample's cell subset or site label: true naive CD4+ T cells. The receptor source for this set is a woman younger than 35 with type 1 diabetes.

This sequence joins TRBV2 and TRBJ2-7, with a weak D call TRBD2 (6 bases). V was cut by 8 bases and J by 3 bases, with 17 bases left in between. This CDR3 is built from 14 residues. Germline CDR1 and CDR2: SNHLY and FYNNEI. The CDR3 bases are TGTGCCAGCCTTAAGGACTATATGAACTACGAGCAGTACTTC. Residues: CASLKDYMNYEQYF.

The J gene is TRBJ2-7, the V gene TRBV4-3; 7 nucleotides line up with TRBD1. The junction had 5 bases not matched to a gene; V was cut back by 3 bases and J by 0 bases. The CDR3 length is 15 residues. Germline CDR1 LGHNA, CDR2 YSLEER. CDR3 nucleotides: TGCGCCAGCAGCCACGGGGCAGGGGGCTCCTACGAGCAGTACTTC. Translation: CASSHGAGGSYEQYF.

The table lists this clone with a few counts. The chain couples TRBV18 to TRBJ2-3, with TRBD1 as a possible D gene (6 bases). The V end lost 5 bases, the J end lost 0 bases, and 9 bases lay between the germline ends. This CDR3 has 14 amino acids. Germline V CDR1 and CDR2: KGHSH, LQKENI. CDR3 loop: CASSIQGSTDTQYF. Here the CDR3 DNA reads TGTGCCAGCTCAATCCAGGGGAGCACAGATACGCAGTATTTT.

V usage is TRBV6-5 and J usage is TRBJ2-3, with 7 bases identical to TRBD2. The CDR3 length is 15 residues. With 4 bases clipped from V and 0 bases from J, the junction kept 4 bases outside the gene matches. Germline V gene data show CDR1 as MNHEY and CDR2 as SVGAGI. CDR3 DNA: TGTGCCAGCAGTTGGCTAGCGGATAGCACAGATACGCAGTATTTT. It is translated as CASSWLADSTDTQYF.

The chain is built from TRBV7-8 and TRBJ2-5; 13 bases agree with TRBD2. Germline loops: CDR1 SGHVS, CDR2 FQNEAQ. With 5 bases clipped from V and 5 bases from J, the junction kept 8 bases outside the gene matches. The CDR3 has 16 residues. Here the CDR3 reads CASSPRTSGGRETQYF. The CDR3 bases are TGTGCCAGCAGCCCCCGGACTAGCGGGGGACGCGAGACCCAGTACTTC.

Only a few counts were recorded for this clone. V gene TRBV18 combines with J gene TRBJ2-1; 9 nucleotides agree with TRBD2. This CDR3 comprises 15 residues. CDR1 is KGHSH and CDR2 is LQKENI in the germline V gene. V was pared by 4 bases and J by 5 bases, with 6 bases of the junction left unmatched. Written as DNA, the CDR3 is TGTGCCAGCTCACAAGTACTAGCGGGCGACAATGAGCAGTTCTTC. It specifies CASSQVLAGDNEQFF.

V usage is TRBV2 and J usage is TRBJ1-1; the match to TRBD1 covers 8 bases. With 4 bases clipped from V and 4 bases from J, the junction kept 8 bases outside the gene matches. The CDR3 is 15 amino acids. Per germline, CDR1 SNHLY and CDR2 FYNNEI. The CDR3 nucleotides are TGTGCCAGCAGTGGCCTGCAGGGGGCCAGCACTGAAGCTTTCTTT. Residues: CASSGLQGASTEAFF.

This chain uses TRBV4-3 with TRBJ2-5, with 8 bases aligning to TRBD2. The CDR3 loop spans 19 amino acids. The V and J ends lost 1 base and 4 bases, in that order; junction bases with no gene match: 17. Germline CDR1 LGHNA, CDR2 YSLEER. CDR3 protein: CASSQGFLTSGRGSETQYF. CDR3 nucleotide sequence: TGCGCCAGCAGCCAAGGTTTTCTAACTAGCGGTAGAGGATCAGAGACCCAGTACTTC.

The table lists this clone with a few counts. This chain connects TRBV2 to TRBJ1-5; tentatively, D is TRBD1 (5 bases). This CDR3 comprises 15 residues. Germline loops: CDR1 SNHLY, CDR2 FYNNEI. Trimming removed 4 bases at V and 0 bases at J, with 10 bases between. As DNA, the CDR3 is TGTGCCAGCAGTGTGGACGGGGGTAGCAATCAGCCCCAGCATTTT. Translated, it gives CASSVDGGSNQPQHF.

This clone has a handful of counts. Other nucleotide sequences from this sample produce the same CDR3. CDR3 in amino acids: CAWSGLAGATDTQYF. CDR3 nucleotides: TGTGCCTGGAGTGGACTAGCGGGGGCCACAGATACGCAGTATTTT. V gene TRBV30 combines with J gene TRBJ2-3; 12 bases fit TRBD2. The CDR3 sequence is 15 residues long. Trimming at V came to 1 base and at J to 2 bases, leaving 1 base not matched to a gene. Germline CDR1 GTSNPN, CDR2 SVGIG (reference sequence).

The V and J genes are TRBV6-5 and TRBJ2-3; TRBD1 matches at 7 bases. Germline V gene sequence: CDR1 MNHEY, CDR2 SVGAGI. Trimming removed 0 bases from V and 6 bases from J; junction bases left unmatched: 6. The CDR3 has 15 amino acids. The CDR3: CASSYSKRGLDTQYF. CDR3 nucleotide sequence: TGTGCCAGCAGTTACTCGAAAAGGGGGCTGGATACGCAGTATTTT.

CDR3 in DNA: TGTGCCAGCAGCAAATCGTCGGGAGGACGCTACAATGAGCAGTTCTTC. This encodes CASSKSSGGRYNEQFF. This rearrangement joins TRBV21-1 to TRBJ2-1; the listed D gene, TRBD2, was not tested against the DNA. TRBV21-1 is reported as a pseudogene. CDR3 length: 16 residues.

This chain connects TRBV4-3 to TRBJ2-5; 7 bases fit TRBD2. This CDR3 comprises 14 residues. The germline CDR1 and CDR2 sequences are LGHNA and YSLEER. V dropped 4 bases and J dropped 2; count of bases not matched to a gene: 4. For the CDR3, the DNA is TGCGCCAGCAGCCGCCAGCGGGGTCAAGAGACCCAGTACTTC. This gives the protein CASSRQRGQETQYF.

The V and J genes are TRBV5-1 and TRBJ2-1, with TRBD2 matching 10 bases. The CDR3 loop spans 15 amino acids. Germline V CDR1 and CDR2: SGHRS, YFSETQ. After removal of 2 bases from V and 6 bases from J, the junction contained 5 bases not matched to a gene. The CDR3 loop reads CASSFTASGGNEQFF. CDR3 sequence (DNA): TGCGCCAGCAGCTTTACGGCTAGCGGGGGCAATGAGCAGTTCTTC.

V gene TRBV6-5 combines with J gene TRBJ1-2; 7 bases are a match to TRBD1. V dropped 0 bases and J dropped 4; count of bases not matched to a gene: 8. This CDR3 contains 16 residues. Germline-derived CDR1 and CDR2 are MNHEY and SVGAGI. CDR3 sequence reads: CASSYSIHRGGYGYTF. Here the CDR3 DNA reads TGTGCCAGCAGTTACTCAATACACAGGGGAGGCTATGGCTACACCTTC.

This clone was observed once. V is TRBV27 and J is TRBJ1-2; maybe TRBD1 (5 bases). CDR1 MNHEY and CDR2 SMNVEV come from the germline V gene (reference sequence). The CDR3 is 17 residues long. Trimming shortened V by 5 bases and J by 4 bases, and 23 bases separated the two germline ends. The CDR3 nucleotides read TGTGCCAGCAGTCCGACCAAGTGGGACTTGGTGGGCTATGGCTACACCTTC. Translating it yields CASSPTKWDLVGYGYTF.

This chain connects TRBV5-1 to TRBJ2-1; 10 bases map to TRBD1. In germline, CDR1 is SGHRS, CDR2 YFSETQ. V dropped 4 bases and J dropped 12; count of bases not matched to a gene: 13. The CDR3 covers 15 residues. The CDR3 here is CASSPGQGITMRQFF. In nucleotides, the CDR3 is TGCGCCAGCAGCCCGGGACAGGGGATTACAATGAGGCAGTTCTTC.

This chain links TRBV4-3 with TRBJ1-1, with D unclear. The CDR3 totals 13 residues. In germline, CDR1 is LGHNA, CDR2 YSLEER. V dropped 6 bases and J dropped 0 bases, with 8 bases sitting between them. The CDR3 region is CASRSNLNTEAFF. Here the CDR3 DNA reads TGCGCCAGCAGGTCTAACTTGAACACTGAAGCTTTCTTT.

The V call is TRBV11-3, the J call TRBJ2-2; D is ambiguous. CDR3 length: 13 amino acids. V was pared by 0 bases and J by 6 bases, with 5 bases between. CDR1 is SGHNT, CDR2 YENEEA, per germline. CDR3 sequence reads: CASSLDGAGELFF. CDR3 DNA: TGTGCCAGCAGCTTAGATGGAGCCGGGGAGCTGTTTTTT. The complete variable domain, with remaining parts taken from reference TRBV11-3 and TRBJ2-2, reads EAGVVQSPRYKIIEKKQPVAFWCNPISGHNTLYWYLQNLGQGPELLIRYENEEAVDDSQLPKDRFSAERLKGVDSTLKIQPAELGDSAVYLCASSLDGAGELFFGEGSRLTVL.

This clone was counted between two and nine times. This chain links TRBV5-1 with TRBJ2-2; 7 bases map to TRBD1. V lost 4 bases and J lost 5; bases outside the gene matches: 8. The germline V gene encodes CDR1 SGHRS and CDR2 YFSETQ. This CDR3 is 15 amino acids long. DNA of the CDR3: TGCGCCAGCAGCCTAGACAGGGAAGGGACCGGGGAGCTGTTTTTT. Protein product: CASSLDREGTGELFF.

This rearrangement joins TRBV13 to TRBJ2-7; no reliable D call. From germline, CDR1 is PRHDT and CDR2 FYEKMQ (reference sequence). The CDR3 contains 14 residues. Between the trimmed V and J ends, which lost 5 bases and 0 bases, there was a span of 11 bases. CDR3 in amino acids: CASSPRGSSYEQYF. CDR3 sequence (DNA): TGTGCCAGCAGCCCCCGTGGCAGCTCCTACGAGCAGTACTTC.